The present TCR beta chain was sequenced within a study of cytomegalovirus exposure and HLA in healthy donors. The PCR used 60 Vbeta and 13 Jbeta primers. The method was immunoSEQ multiplex PCR; TCRdb's version includes in-frame clones alone and lacks a portion of them. In the table there are 120,000 to 150,000 clones, roughly 79% of which are singletons. The CDR3 loop spans 18 amino acids. V was clipped by 6 bases and J by 3 bases; unmatched bases: 15. Germline V lookup: CDR1 MDHEN, CDR2 SYDVKM. Sequencing input: PBMCs. The rearrangement uses TRBV28 and TRBJ1-4; TRBD1 aligns across 8 bases. The sequence derives from a woman in her forties in good health and CMV-seropositive. The CDR3 nucleotides read TGTGCCAGCAGCGCTCCCCCAGGGGGCAATTCAGCTAATGAAAAACTGTTTTTT. Protein: CASSAPPGGNSANEKLFF.